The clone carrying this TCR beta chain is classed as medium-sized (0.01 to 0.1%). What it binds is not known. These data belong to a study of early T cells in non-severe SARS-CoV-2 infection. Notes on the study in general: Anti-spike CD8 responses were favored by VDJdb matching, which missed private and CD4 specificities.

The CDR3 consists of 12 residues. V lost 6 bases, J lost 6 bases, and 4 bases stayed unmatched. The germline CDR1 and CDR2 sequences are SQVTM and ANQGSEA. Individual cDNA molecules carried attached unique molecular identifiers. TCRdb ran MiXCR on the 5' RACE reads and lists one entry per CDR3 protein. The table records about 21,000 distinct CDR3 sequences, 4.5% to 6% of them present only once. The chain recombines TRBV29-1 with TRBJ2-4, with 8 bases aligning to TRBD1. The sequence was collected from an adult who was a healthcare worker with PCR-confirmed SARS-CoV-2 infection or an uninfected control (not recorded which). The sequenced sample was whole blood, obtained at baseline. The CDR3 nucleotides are TGCAGCGTCGACCAGGGGGCAAACATTCAGTACTTC. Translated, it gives CSVDQGANIQYF.